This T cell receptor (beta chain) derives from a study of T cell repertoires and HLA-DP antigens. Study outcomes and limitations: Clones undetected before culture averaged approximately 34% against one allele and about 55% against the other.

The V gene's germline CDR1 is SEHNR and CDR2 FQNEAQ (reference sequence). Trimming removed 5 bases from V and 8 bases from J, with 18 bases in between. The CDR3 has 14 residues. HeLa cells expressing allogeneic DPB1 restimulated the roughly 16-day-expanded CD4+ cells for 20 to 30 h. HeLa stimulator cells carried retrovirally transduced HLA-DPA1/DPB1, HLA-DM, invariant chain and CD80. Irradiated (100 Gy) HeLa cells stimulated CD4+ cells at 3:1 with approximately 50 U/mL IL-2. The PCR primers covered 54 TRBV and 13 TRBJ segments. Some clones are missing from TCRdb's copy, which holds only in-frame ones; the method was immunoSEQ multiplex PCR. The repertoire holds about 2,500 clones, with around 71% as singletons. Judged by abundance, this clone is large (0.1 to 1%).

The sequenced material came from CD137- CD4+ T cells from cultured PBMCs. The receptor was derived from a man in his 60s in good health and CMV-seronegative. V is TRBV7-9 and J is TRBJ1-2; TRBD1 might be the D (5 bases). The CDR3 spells CASSPRDFLRGYTF. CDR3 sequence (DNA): TGTGCCAGCAGCCCCCGGGACTTCCTTAGGGGCTACACCTTC.